This is a list of T cell receptor beta chains from one sample in a study of blood T cell repertoires in COVID-19. Clones were read by immunoSEQ multiplex PCR, and TCRdb kept only the in-frame ones, dropping some. The sample has 540,000 or so clones, approximately 88% seen once. The material sequenced was peripheral blood. Receptors originate from a woman in her 50s with COVID-19, enrolled during active disease. Each CDR3 is given without its conserved first and last residue.

CDR3 | length | V
ASSFRGADTGELF | 13 | TRBV11-2
ASSMQGNYGYT | 11 | TRBV19
ASRKQGPDTQY | 11 | TRBV28
ASSSLRGTPTDTQY | 14 | TRBV5-6
SVEDLDLQAPGYGYT | 15 | TRBV29-1
ASSVGGLANEKLF | 13 | TRBV2
ASSLLGQQTDTQY | 13 | TRBV7-2
ASSMGQGSREQY | 12 | TRBV19
ASSRRQGDEQY | 11 | TRBV18
ASSLASWDTNEQF | 13 | TRBV7-2
ASSLFPGASYEQY | 13 | TRBV27
ASSLAGEKFYGYT | 13 | TRBV7-9
ASVSGQGGRQPQH | 13 | TRBV19
ASSQNSGAAEAF | 12 | TRBV6-6
ASSYEGVETQY | 11 | TRBV6-5
ASGLLAGGTDTQY | 13 | TRBV12-5
ASSESKGNGYT | 11 | TRBV10-1
ASSLAYGYT | 9 | TRBV11-2
ASSAGGSNQPQH | 12 | TRBV9
ASSPPDSFYGYT | 12 | TRBV18
ASSLGTGDYGYT | 12 | TRBV5-1
ASGLVQDRGLGQETQY | 16 | TRBV12-5
ASSLSRVDGYT | 11 | TRBV27
ASTSQGGYGYT | 11 | TRBV3-1/TRBV3-2
ASSDSGIQY | 9 | TRBV2
ASSLGYGQAYEQY | 13 | TRBV11-2
ASMQENTGELF | 11 | TRBV5-1
ASGGGYNEQF | 10 | TRBV27
AWSPEVLRGETQY | 13 | TRBV30
ASSLGDSPLH | 10 | TRBV5-4
ASSEGFSGANVLT | 13 | TRBV2
ASSLAELRQGALKEKLF | 17 | TRBV5-1
ASRGGSTEAF | 10 | TRBV5-1
ASSKRARGVTGELF | 14 | TRBV7-8
ASSLQGKEGYT | 11 | TRBV5-1
ASSYSPQETQY | 11 | TRBV6-5
ASSLAGLPEAF | 11 | TRBV7-2
AWSGPGQGADTQY | 13 | TRBV30
ASSYEAGGTEAF | 12 | TRBV6-5
ASSFTGVDTQY | 11 | TRBV5-8
SARTSGADTQY | 11 | TRBV29-1
ASSPRRAGTGELF | 13 | TRBV19
ASHLSGGTEAF | 11 | TRBV3-1/TRBV3-2
AIGRTSGGASNTGELF | 16 | TRBV2
ASSPSSIYDTGELF | 14 | TRBV7-7
ASSEDRGYSPLH | 12 | TRBV6-1
ASSFNGDEQY | 10 | TRBV28
ASSLQGGGTEAF | 12 | TRBV6-5
ASSPDMWGAEAF | 12 | TRBV5-1
ASSLGTVNSPLH | 12 | TRBV27
ATSGGTVEQY | 10 | TRBV24-1
ASSSQLAAWDEQF | 13 | TRBV7-6
ASSLAGGTYNEQF | 13 | TRBV7-3
AWSVSPPST | 9 | TRBV30
SASGGEQY | 8 | TRBV20-1
ASSQYGGGDVNGYT | 14 | TRBV16
ASSYRLTDTEAF | 12 | TRBV6-5
ASSSSTGALGEKLF | 14 | TRBV19